Following are 32 T cell receptor beta chains from one sample sequenced in a study of blood T cell repertoires in COVID-19. Produced via immunoSEQ multiplex PCR; TCRdb's table is partial and in-frame only. The data show 310,000 or so clones, around 83% seen once. The material sequenced was peripheral blood. The receptors come from a woman aged 50 to 65 with acute or convalescent COVID-19.

The CDR3: CASSSRGETQYF. The CDR3 DNA sequence: TGTGCCAGCAGTTCCAGGGGTGAGACCCAGTACTTC. This chain uses TRBV2 with TRBJ2-5; possibly TRBD1 for D (6 bases). CDR3 length: 12 amino acids. Trimming took off 5 bases at V and 5 bases at J, with 9 bases between the two ends. The germline CDR1 and CDR2 sequences are SNHLY and FYNNEI.

This chain connects TRBV5-4 to TRBJ1-1, with a tentative D call TRBD1 (6 bases). Trimming cost V 4 bases and J 1 base, with 8 bases left between them. CDR3 size: 13 residues. Germline lookup yields CDR1 SGHNT and CDR2 YYREEE (reference sequence). In DNA form, the CDR3 reads TGTGCCAGCAGCACGACAGGGAACACTGAAGCTTTCTTT. Amino acids: CASSTTGNTEAFF.

The rearrangement uses TRBV10-3 and TRBJ1-5; D is perhaps TRBD1 (5 bases). V lost 3 bases to trimming and J lost 5 bases, with 8 bases between them. This CDR3 spans 13 amino acids. Germline values: CDR1 ENHRY, CDR2 SYGVKD. The CDR3 region is CAISDRVDQPQHF. The CDR3 DNA is TGTGCCATCAGTGACAGGGTCGATCAGCCCCAGCATTTT.

The chain has TRBV20-1 and TRBJ2-2; tentative D call: TRBD1 (6 bases). In germline, CDR1 is DFQATT, CDR2 SNEGSKA (reference sequence). The CDR3 length is 14 residues. Trimming took 3 bases from V and 5 from J, leaving 13 bases between them. The CDR3 DNA sequence: TGCAGTGCTAGTCAGCAGGGGAAGACCGGGGAGCTGTTTTTT. Translated, it gives CSASQQGKTGELFF.

The chain combines TRBV15 with TRBJ2-2; 10 positions agree with TRBD1. CDR3 size: 16 residues. The V segment lost 2 bases and the J segment 6 bases; nucleotides outside the gene matches: 6. In germline, CDR1 is LNHNV, CDR2 YYDKDF (reference sequence). The DNA of the CDR3 is TGTGCCACCAGCAGATACGGGACAGGGGAGTCCGGGGAGCTGTTTTTT. Residues: CATSRYGTGESGELFF.

This clone was counted only a few times. CDR3 sequence (DNA): TGTGCCAGCAGCTTAAACCCGGGGGGAGATACGCAGTATTTT. Translating gives CASSLNPGGDTQYF. The rearrangement links TRBV7-2 to TRBJ2-3; 7 bases agree with TRBD2. J gave up 5 bases and V 2 bases, and 4 bases lay outside the gene matches. The CDR3 extends over 14 amino acids. The germline V gene has CDR1 SGHTA and CDR2 FQGNSA.

The V call is TRBV5-1, the J call TRBJ2-3; no reliable D call. V was pared by 4 bases and J by 6 bases, with 9 bases between. This CDR3 is 12 amino acids long. Germline CDR1 and CDR2: SGHRS and YFSETQ. The DNA of the CDR3 is TGCGCCAGCAGCCCCCCTAGTGATACGCAGTATTTT. As protein: CASSPPSDTQYF. Looking up the rest from reference TRBV5-1 and TRBJ2-3 gives the full variable domain: KAGVTQTPRYLIKTRGQQVTLSCSPISGHRSVSWYQQTPGQGLQFLFEYFSETQRNKGNFPGRFSGRQFSNSRSEMNVSTLELGDSALYLCASSPPSDTQYFGPGTRLTVL.

The chain couples TRBV5-4 to TRBJ2-1; D is ambiguous. In germline, CDR1 is SGHNT, CDR2 YYREEE (reference sequence). The CDR3 contains 13 residues. V dropped 0 bases and J dropped 10 bases, with 11 bases sitting between them. This chain's CDR3 is CASSLVSSDEQFF. The CDR3 DNA sequence: TGTGCCAGCAGCTTGGTGTCCAGCGACGAGCAGTTCTTC.

This clone occurred once. The chain combines TRBV10-3 with TRBJ1-1, with 9 bases fitting TRBD1. Germline CDR1 and CDR2: ENHRY and SYGVKD. The CDR3 has 13 residues. After removal of 11 bases from V and 3 bases from J, the junction contained 7 bases not matched to a gene. CDR3 sequence reads: CAARDRVDTEAFF. CDR3 coding DNA: TGTGCCGCAAGGGACAGGGTGGACACTGAAGCTTTCTTT.

J is TRBJ2-3 and V is TRBV2; 12 nucleotides match TRBD2. V lost 4 bases and J lost 1; bases outside the gene matches: 0. The CDR3 consists of 15 residues. CDR1 SNHLY and CDR2 FYNNEI come from the germline V gene. In DNA form, the CDR3 reads TGTGCCAGCAGTGGGACTAGCGGGGGCACAGATACGCAGTATTTT. Protein: CASSGTSGGTDTQYF.

The V gene is TRBV5-1, the J gene TRBJ2-4; D is perhaps TRBD1 (5 bases). Germline V lookup: CDR1 SGHRS, CDR2 YFSETQ. V lost 8 bases, J lost 8 bases, and 23 bases lay in between. CDR3 length: 15 amino acids. This chain's CDR3 is CASANPEGDGDIQYF. The CDR3 nucleotides read TGCGCCAGTGCCAACCCAGAAGGGGATGGGGACATTCAGTACTTC.

This chain uses TRBV4-1 with TRBJ2-5, with D perhaps TRBD1 (5 bases). Per germline, CDR1 MGHRA and CDR2 YSYEKL. This CDR3 is 17 amino acids long. Trimming took 3 bases from V and 0 from J, leaving 17 bases between them. The CDR3 is CASSHLPTARYQETQYF. Here the CDR3 DNA reads TGCGCCAGCAGCCACCTACCGACAGCTAGGTACCAAGAGACCCAGTACTTC.

CDR3 DNA: TGCAGCGCACGAGTGACTGAAGCTTTCTTT. Translation: CSARVTEAFF. The chain is built from TRBV29-1 and TRBJ1-1; D remains unclear. CDR1 and CDR2 (germline): SQVTM, ANQGSEA. This CDR3 is 10 amino acids long. Trimming removed 7 bases from V and 5 bases from J, with 8 bases in between.

The chain recombines TRBV7-2 with TRBJ2-1; D may be TRBD2 (5 bases). Trimming left V 5 bases short and J 4 bases short, with 18 bases between. Germline assignment: CDR1 SGHTA and CDR2 FQGNSA. CDR3 length: 16 residues. Here the CDR3 reads CASSLQAALLYNEQFF. The CDR3 DNA reads TGTGCCAGCAGCCTACAAGCGGCTCTTCTATACAATGAGCAGTTCTTC.

Points on this clone: The germline gene is not matched at one end of the junction; a read error may be the cause. The chain joins TRBV7-2 to TRBJ1-1; 7 bases fit TRBD1. The CDR3 extends over 15 amino acids. Germline CDR1 is SGHTA and CDR2 is FQGNSA. DNA for the CDR3: TGTGCCAGCAGCTTAGTTGTGACAGGGAACGCTGAAGCTTTCTTT. Translated, it gives CASSLVVTGNAEAFF.

This chain connects TRBV29-1 to TRBJ2-6; 7 bases align to TRBD1. The trim removed 6 bases at V and 0 bases at J, leaving 5 bases unmatched. There are 15 residues in the CDR3. CDR1 is SQVTM and CDR2 is ANQGSEA in the germline V gene. The CDR3 spells CSVRQGVSGANVLTF. CDR3 coding DNA: TGCAGCGTGCGACAGGGAGTCTCTGGGGCCAACGTCCTGACTTTC.

This chain joins TRBV6-6 and TRBJ1-5; 7 nucleotides match TRBD1. Germline V CDR1 and CDR2: MNHNY, SVGAGI (reference sequence). This CDR3 spans 11 amino acids. J lost 10 bases, V lost 6 bases, and 3 bases had no gene match. The CDR3 protein is CASRRQGPQHF. DNA of the CDR3: TGTGCCAGCAGACGACAGGGACCCCAGCATTTT.

The chain has TRBV12-2 and TRBJ2-6; TRBD2 is the table's D call, not checked against the DNA. TRBV12-2 is an annotated pseudogene. The CDR3 covers 17 residues. The DNA of the CDR3 is TGTGCAAGTCGCTCGGGGGGGCCTTTAACTGGGGCCAACGTCCTGACTTTC. This encodes CASRSGGPLTGANVLTF.

CDR3: CASSFPGLNEQFF. CDR3 DNA: TGTGCCAGCAGCTTCCCAGGGTTGAATGAGCAGTTCTTC. This chain connects TRBV7-9 to TRBJ2-1, with a weak D call TRBD1 (5 bases). CDR3 length equals 13 residues. Germline V gene sequence: CDR1 SEHNR, CDR2 FQNEAQ (reference sequence). With 3 bases removed from V and 7 bases from J, the gap between germline ends came to 10 bases.

The rearrangement uses TRBV3-1 (or the pseudogene TRBV3-2) and TRBJ1-1; possible D gene TRBD1, 6 bases. This CDR3 spans 14 amino acids. CDR1 is LGHDT and CDR2 is YNNKEL in the germline V gene (reference sequence). V lost 0 bases, J lost 6 bases, and 11 bases lay in between. The CDR3 nucleotides read TGTGCCAGCAGCCAAGATAGGGCAGGGGCTGAAGCTTTCTTT. It codes for CASSQDRAGAEAFF.

The rearrangement uses TRBV9 and TRBJ2-1, with D tentatively TRBD2 (6 bases). The length of the CDR3 is 12 residues. Germline CDR1 SGDLS, CDR2 YYNGEE. With 2 bases removed from V and 12 bases from J, the gap between germline ends came to 12 bases. For the CDR3, the DNA is TGTGCCAGCAGCGTGGGGGGACCTCCGCAGTTCTTC. It yields the protein CASSVGGPPQFF.

The genes are TRBV7-3 and TRBJ2-1; 7 nucleotides line up with TRBD2. Per the germline V gene, CDR1 is SGHTA and CDR2 is FQGTGA. The CDR3 sequence is 13 residues long. V dropped 1 base and J dropped 8; count of bases not matched to a gene: 2. CDR3 loop: CASSLREGDEQFF. The CDR3 nucleotides are TGTGCCAGCAGCTTAAGGGAGGGAGATGAGCAGTTCTTC. Full variable domain (rest looked up from reference TRBV7-3 and TRBJ2-1): GAGVSQTPSNKVTEKGKYVELRCDPISGHTALYWYRQSLGQGPEFLIYFQGTGAADDSGLPNDRFFAVRPEGSVSTLKIQRTERGDSAVYLCASSLREGDEQFFGPGTRLTVL.

The chain couples TRBV19 to TRBJ1-4, with D perhaps TRBD1 (5 bases). The CDR3 is 14 amino acids. The ends were cut back, 7 bases at V and 7 bases at J, with 16 bases in the middle. Per the germline V gene, CDR1 is LNHDA and CDR2 is SQIVND (reference sequence). CDR3 DNA sequence: TGTGCCAGTACCCCGACAGCTGTGGGTGAAAAACTGTTTTTT. Translated, it gives CASTPTAVGEKLFF.

The chain carries TRBV7-3 and TRBJ2-1; a possible D gene is TRBD1 (6 bases). Germline V lookup: CDR1 SGHTA, CDR2 FQGTGA. CDR3 length: 15 amino acids. V lost 1 base, J lost 7 bases, and 14 bases lay in between. CDR3 bases: TGTGCCAGCAGCTTAAACAGGGAAGTAGGGAATGAGCAGTTCTTC. Protein sequence: CASSLNREVGNEQFF.

V is TRBV6-5 and J is TRBJ1-3; D unresolved. Trimming took 2 bases from V and 0 from J, leaving 5 bases between them. The CDR3 is 14 amino acids. CDR1 MNHEY and CDR2 SVGAGI come from the germline V gene. The CDR3, as DNA: TGTGCCAGCAGTTACCGGGTCTCTGGAAACACCATATATTTT. This translates into CASSYRVSGNTIYF.

CDR3 coding DNA: TGTGCCTGGAGTCCTTCGGAGGATCAGCCCCAGCATTTT. Its protein is CAWSPSEDQPQHF. The V and J genes are TRBV30 and TRBJ1-5; the D is unclear. Between the trimmed V and J ends, which lost 2 bases and 5 bases, there was a span of 10 bases. This CDR3 spans 13 amino acids. Germline loops: CDR1 GTSNPN, CDR2 SVGIG (reference sequence).

The chain uses TRBV9 and TRBJ2-3, with D perhaps TRBD1 (5 bases). The V end was cut by 4 bases, the J end by 4 bases, with 13 bases between. From germline, CDR1 is SGDLS and CDR2 YYNGEE. The CDR3 length is 14 residues. The CDR3 here is CASSLRTPPDTQYF. In nucleotides, the CDR3 is TGTGCCAGCAGCCTTCGGACACCCCCAGATACGCAGTATTTT.

The chain is built from TRBV7-6 and TRBJ1-5; D is undetermined. The CDR3 runs 15 residues. Trimming shortened V by 4 bases and J by 7 bases, and 17 bases separated the two germline ends. Germline values: CDR1 SGHVS, CDR2 FNYEAQ. CDR3 bases: TGTGCCAGCAGCTCCTCGTCGGGGTTCGGGCAGCCCCAGCATTTT. Translation: CASSSSSGFGQPQHF.

The gene calls are TRBV6-6 and TRBJ2-2, with 12 positions matching TRBD2. The V gene's germline CDR1 is MNHNY and CDR2 SVGAGI (reference sequence). The junction had 20 bases not matched to a gene; V was cut back by 6 bases and J by 3 bases. This CDR3 has 21 amino acids. The CDR3 reads CASSLWVGGLTSGSDTGELFF. Here the CDR3 DNA reads TGTGCCAGCAGCCTCTGGGTGGGGGGGCTGACTAGCGGGAGCGACACCGGGGAGCTGTTTTTT.

CDR3 residues: CASSYRQGTGELFF. The CDR3 nucleotides are TGTGCCAGCAGCTACCGACAGGGCACCGGGGAGCTGTTTTTT. The V call is TRBV5-4, the J call TRBJ2-2; 7 bases line up with TRBD1. V gave up 3 bases and J gave up 4 bases; unmatched junction bases: 3. This CDR3 spans 14 amino acids. In germline, CDR1 is SGHNT, CDR2 YYREEE (reference sequence).

V gene TRBV5-1 combines with J gene TRBJ2-7, with D possibly being TRBD1 (6 bases). Trimming removed 0 bases from V and 0 bases from J, with 10 bases in between. In germline, CDR1 is SGHRS, CDR2 YFSETQ. The CDR3 contains 15 residues. The CDR3 is CASSLGQDSSYEQYF. CDR3 bases: TGCGCCAGCAGCTTGGGACAGGATAGCTCCTACGAGCAGTACTTC. Supplemented by reference TRBV5-1 and TRBJ2-7, the full variable domain reads KAGVTQTPRYLIKTRGQQVTLSCSPISGHRSVSWYQQTPGQGLQFLFEYFSETQRNKGNFPGRFSGRQFSNSRSEMNVSTLELGDSALYLCASSLGQDSSYEQYFGPGTRLTVT.

Of note for this clone: The same CDR3 arises from other DNA sequences in this sample as well. The chain is built from TRBV25-1 and TRBJ2-1; TRBD2 agrees at 13 bases. The CDR3 has 16 residues. Germline assignment: CDR1 MGHDK and CDR2 SYGVNS. The junction had 3 bases not matched to a gene; V was cut back by 0 bases and J by 7 bases. CDR3 protein: CASSEYRLAGGNEQFF. DNA of the CDR3: TGTGCCAGCAGTGAATACAGACTAGCGGGAGGAAATGAGCAGTTCTTC. Drawing the rest from reference TRBV25-1 and TRBJ2-1, the complete variable domain is EADIYQTPRYLVIGTGKKITLECSQTMGHDKMYWYQQDPGMELHLIHYSYGVNSTEKGDLSSESTVSRIRTEHFPLTLESARPSHTSQYLCASSEYRLAGGNEQFFGPGTRLTVL.